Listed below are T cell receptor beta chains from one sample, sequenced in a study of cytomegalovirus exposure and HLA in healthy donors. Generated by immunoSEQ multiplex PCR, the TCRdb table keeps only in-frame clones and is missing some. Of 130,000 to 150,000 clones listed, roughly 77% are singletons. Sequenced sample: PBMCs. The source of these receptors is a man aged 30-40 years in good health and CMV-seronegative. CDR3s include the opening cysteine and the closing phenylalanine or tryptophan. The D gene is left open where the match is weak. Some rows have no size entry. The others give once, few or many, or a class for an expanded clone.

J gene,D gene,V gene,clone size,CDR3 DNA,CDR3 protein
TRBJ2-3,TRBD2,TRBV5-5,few,TGTGCCAGCAGATCCGGGGGGGCCGGATTTATAGATACGCAGTATTTT,CASRSGGAGFIDTQYF
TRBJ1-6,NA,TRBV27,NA,TGTGCCAGCAGCTTACTAAGCTCCTATAATTCACCCCTCAACTTT,CASSLLSSYNSPLNF
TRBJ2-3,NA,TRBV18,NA,TGTGCCAGCTCACCTCCCGGCACAGATACGCAGTATTTT,CASSPPGTDTQYF
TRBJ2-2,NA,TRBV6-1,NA,TGTGCCAGCAGTGAACAGGCCGGGGAGCTGTTTTTT,CASSEQAGELFF
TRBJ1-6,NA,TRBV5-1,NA,TGCGCCAGCAGCTTGGGAGGGAGCTCCTATAATTCACCCCTCCACTTT,CASSLGGSSYNSPLHF
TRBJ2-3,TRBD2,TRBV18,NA,TGTGCCAGCTCACCGCGGGGGGTTAGCACAGATACGCAGTATTTT,CASSPRGVSTDTQYF
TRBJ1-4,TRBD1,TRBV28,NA,TGTGCCAGCAGCCTCGGACAGGGAAATGAAAAACTGTTTTTT,CASSLGQGNEKLFF
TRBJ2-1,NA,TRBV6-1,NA,TGTGCCAGCAGTGTCAAAGCCCCCTACAATGAGCAGTTCTTC,CASSVKAPYNEQFF
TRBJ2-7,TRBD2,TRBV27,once,TGTGCCAGCCGACTAGCGGGGGGCTCGCACGAGCAGTACTTC,CASRLAGGSHEQYF
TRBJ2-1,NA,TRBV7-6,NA,TGTGCCAGCAGCTTAAGTATGGGGGCGCGCGGGAATGAGCAGTTCTTC,CASSLSMGARGNEQFF
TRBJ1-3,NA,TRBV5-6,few,TGTGCCAGCAGCTTCATTCGGGACTCTGGAAACACCATATATTTT,CASSFIRDSGNTIYF
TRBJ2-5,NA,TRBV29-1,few,TGCAGCGTTTTACACACCCGGGGAGAGACCCAGTACTTC,CSVLHTRGETQYF
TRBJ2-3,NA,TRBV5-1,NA,TGCGCCAGCAGCTTTGGTAGCCCAGACACAGATACGCAGTATTTT,CASSFGSPDTDTQYF
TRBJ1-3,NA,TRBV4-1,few,TGCGCCAGCAGCCAGGGAGGGCTTGGAAACACCATATATTTT,CASSQGGLGNTIYF
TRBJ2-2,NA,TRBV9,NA,TGTGCCAGCAGCCCGACAGAGAACACCGGGGAGCTGTTTTTT,CASSPTENTGELFF
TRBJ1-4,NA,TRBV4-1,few,TGCGCCAGCAGATGGGCTGGGCAGGGAAATGAAAAACTGTTTTTT,CASRWAGQGNEKLFF
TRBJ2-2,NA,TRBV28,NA,TGTGCCACCTCGCCGAGGAGAGGGCCCCCACCCGGGGAGCTGTTTTTT,CATSPRRGPPPGELFF
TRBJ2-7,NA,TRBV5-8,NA,TGTGCCAGCAGCTTGGCCGGAGGGTTTGCCTACGAGCAGTACTTC,CASSLAGGFAYEQYF
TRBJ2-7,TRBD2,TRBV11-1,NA,TGTGCCAGCAGCCTCTCGGGGGGTAATGGCGAGCAGTACTTC,CASSLSGGNGEQYF
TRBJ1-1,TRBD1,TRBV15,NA,TGTGCCACCAGCAGAGTCGGGACAGCCACTGAAGCTTTCTTT,CATSRVGTATEAFF
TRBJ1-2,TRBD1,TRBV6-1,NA,TGTGCCAGCGTCTCCCTCCAGGGGGCTTGGTATGGCTACACCTTC,CASVSLQGAWYGYTF
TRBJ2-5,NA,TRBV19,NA,TGTGCCAGCTCGACTAGAGTACAAGAGACCCAGTACTTC,CASSTRVQETQYF
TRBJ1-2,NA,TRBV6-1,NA,TGTGCCAGCAGCCACCCCGACAGGATGGGGACTGGCTACACCTTC,CASSHPDRMGTGYTF
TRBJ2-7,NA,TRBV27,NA,TGTGCCAGCAGTTTTTTTGCAGGGGACTACGAGCAGTACTTC,CASSFFAGDYEQYF
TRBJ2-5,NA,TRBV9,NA,TGTGCCAGCAGCGTACAGGGTCAAGAGACCCAGTACTTC,CASSVQGQETQYF
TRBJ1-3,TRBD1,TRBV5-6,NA,TGTGCCAGCAGCTTCCGACCAAGACAGGGTTTAAACACCATATATTTT,CASSFRPRQGLNTIYF
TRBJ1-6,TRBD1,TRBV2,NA,TGTGCCAGCAGTGAAGCAGGGACAGTTAATTCACCCCTCCACTTT,CASSEAGTVNSPLHF
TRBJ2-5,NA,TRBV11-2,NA,TGTGCCAGCAGCTTAGGAGGACAGGGAGGGAGACAAGAGACCCAGTACTTC,CASSLGGQGGRQETQYF
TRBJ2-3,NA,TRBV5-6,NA,TGTGCCAGCAGCTCAAGCACAGATACGCAGTATTTT,CASSSSTDTQYF
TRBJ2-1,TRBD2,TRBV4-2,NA,TGTGCCAGCAGCCAAGACTCGGGGACTAGCGTGGGTGAGCAGTTCTTC,CASSQDSGTSVGEQFF
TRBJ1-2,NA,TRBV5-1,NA,TGCGCCAGCAGCCCGGGTCAGGGGTCGGAAGGCTACACCTTC,CASSPGQGSEGYTF
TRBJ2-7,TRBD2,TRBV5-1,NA,TGCGCCAGCAGTTGGGGGACTAGCGGGAGTCTCACCTACGAGCAGTACTTC,CASSWGTSGSLTYEQYF
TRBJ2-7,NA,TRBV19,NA,TGTGCCAGTAGCGTACAGGCCACCTACGAGCAGTACTTC,CASSVQATYEQYF
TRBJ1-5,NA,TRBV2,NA,TGTGCCAGCAGTGAAGGGGCAGGGAGGAATCAGCCCCAGCATTTT,CASSEGAGRNQPQHF
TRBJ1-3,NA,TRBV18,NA,TGTGCCAGCTCACCACCGGGAGGGCTTGGTGGAAACACCATATATTTT,CASSPPGGLGGNTIYF
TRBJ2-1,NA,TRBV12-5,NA,TGTGCTAGTGGTTTATCTAGTCTCCATGAGCAGTTCTTC,CASGLSSLHEQFF
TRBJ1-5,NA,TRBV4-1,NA,TGCGCCAGCAGCCAAGGCGCCTTATTCATGCAGCCCCAGCATTTT,CASSQGALFMQPQHF
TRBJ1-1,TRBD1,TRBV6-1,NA,TGTGCCAGCAAGATTAACAGGGGGGTGAACACTGAAGCTTTCTTT,CASKINRGVNTEAFF
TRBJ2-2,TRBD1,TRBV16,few,TGTGCCAGCAGCCGTGGACAGGGGATCGGGGAGCTGTTTTTT,CASSRGQGIGELFF
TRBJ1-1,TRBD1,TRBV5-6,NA,TGTGCCAGCAGCTGGGGGGACAGGCCGGGCGCTGAAGCTTTCTTT,CASSWGDRPGAEAFF
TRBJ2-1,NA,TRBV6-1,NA,TGTGCCAGCAGTGAAATGGGCCGACGAGATGAGCAGTTCTTC,CASSEMGRRDEQFF
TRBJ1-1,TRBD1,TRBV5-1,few,TGCGCCAGCAGCGCATACCGAAGCGGGGGACAGGGGGTGTTATTAGACACTGAAGCTTTCTTT,CASSAYRSGGQGVLLDTEAFF
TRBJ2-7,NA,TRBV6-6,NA,TGTGCCAGCAGTCCCGTTAACTACGAGCAGTACTTC,CASSPVNYEQYF
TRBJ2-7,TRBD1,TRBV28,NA,TGTGCCAGCTTCAAAACAGGGGGCCCCTACGAGCAGTACTTC,CASFKTGGPYEQYF
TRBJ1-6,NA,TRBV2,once,TGTGCCAGCAGTGAAAATCGACAGATTAATTCACCCCTCCACTTT,CASSENRQINSPLHF
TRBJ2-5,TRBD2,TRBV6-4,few,TGTGCCAGCAGTGACTCGGGGGGGATCGGTGGAGAGACCCAGTACTTC,CASSDSGGIGGETQYF